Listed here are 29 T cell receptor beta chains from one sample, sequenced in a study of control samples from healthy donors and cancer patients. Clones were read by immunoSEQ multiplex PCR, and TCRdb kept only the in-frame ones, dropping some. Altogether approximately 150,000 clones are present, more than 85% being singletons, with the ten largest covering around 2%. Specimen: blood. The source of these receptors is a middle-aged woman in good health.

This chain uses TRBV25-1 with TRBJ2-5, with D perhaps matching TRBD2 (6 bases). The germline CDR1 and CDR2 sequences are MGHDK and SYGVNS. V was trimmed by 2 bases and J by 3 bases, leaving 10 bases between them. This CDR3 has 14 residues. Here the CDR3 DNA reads TGTGCCAGCAGTGAAAACTGGGGGGAAGAGACCCAGTACTTC. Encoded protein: CASSENWGEETQYF.

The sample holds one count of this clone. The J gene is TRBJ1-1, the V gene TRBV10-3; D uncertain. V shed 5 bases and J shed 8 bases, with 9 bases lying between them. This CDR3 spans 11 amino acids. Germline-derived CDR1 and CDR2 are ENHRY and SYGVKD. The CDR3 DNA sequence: TGTGCCATCAGTTACGGGCGCGAAGCTTTCTTT. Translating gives CAISYGREAFF.

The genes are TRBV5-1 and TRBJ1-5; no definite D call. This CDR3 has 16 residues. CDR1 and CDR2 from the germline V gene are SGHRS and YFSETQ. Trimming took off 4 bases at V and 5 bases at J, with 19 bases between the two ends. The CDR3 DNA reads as TGCGCCAGCAGCCTGGGTGACGACGGATGGGATCAGCCCCAGCATTTT. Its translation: CASSLGDDGWDQPQHF.

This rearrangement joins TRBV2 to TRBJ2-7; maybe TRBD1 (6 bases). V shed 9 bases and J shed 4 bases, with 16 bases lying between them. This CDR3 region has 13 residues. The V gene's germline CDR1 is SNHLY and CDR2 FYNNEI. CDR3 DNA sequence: TGTGCCAGGTCAAGGGGGAGAGCGTACGAGCAGTACTTC. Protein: CARSRGRAYEQYF.

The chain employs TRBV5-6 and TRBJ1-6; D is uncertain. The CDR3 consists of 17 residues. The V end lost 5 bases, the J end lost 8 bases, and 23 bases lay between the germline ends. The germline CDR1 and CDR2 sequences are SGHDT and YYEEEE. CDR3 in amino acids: CASRYWSSMGKDSPLHF. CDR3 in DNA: TGTGCCAGCAGATACTGGTCCTCCATGGGGAAAGATTCACCCCTCCACTTT.

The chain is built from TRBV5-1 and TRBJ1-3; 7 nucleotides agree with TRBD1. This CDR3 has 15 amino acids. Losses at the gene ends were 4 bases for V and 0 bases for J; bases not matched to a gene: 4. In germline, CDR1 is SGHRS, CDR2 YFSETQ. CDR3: CASSETGNSGNTIYF. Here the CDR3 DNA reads TGCGCCAGCAGCGAGACAGGGAACTCTGGAAACACCATATATTTT.

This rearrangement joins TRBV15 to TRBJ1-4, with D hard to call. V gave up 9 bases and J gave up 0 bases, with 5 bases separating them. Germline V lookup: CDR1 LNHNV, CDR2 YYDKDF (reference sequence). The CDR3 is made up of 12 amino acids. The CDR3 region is CATGATNEKLFF. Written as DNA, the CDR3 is TGTGCCACAGGAGCAACTAATGAAAAACTGTTTTTT.

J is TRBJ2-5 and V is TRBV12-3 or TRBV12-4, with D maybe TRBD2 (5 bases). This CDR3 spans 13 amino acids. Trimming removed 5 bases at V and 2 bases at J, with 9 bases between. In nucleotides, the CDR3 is TGTGCCAGCAGTCGGACTCTACAAGAGACCCAGTACTTC. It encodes CASSRTLQETQYF.

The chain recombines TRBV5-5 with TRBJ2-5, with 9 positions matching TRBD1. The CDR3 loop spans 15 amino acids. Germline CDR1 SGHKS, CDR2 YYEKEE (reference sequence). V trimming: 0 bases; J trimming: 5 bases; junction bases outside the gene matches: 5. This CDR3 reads CASSLGNRGQETQYF. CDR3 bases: TGTGCCAGCAGCTTGGGTAACAGGGGGCAGGAGACCCAGTACTTC.

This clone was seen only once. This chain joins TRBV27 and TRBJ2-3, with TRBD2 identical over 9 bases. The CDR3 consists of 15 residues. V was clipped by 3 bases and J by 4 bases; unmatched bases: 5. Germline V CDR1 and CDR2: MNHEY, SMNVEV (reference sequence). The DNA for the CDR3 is TGTGCCAGCAGTTTGGGCGGGGGGGCCTCAGATACGCAGTATTTT. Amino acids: CASSLGGGASDTQYF.

CDR3 nucleotide sequence: TGTGCCAGCAGTTTGGGGAAGGGGGCGAGCTATGGCTACACCTTC. Its translation: CASSLGKGASYGYTF. The J gene is TRBJ1-2, the V gene TRBV27, with 7 bases matching TRBD1. The CDR3 consists of 15 residues. Germline V lookup: CDR1 MNHEY, CDR2 SMNVEV (reference sequence). Trimming removed 3 bases from V and 4 bases from J; junction bases left unmatched: 8.

CDR3 amino acids: CASSSRLRGGTEAFF. The CDR3 DNA reads as TGTGCCAGCAGCTCTCGACTCAGGGGAGGAACTGAAGCTTTCTTT. The chain is built from TRBV11-2 and TRBJ1-1; a weak D match, TRBD1 (6 bases). Deletions cut 4 bases from V and 5 bases from J, with 17 bases between. Per germline, CDR1 SGHAT and CDR2 FQNNGV. This CDR3 is built from 15 residues. Filled out from reference TRBV11-2 and TRBJ1-1, the complete variable domain reads EAGVAQSPRYKIIEKRQSVAFWCNPISGHATLYWYQQILGQGPKLLIQFQNNGVVDDSQLPKDRFSAERLKGVDSTLKIQPAKLEDSAVYLCASSSRLRGGTEAFFGQGTRLTVV.

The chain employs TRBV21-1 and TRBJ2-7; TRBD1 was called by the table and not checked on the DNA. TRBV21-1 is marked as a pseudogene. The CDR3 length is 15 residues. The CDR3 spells CASSERQGANYEQYF. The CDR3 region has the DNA TGTGCCAGCAGCGAAAGACAGGGGGCGAACTACGAGCAGTACTTC.

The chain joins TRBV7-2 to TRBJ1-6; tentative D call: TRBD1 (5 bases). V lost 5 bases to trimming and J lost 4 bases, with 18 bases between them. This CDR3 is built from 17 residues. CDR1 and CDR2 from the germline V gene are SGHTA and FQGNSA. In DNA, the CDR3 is TGTGCCAGCAGCCTATTACGAGGGGCCTCATATAATTCACCCCTCCACTTT. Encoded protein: CASSLLRGASYNSPLHF.

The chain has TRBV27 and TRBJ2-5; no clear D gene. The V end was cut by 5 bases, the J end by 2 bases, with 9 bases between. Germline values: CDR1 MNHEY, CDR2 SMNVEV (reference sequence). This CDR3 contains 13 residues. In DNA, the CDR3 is TGTGCCAGCAGTCAAACTGGGCAAGAGACCCAGTACTTC. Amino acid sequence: CASSQTGQETQYF.

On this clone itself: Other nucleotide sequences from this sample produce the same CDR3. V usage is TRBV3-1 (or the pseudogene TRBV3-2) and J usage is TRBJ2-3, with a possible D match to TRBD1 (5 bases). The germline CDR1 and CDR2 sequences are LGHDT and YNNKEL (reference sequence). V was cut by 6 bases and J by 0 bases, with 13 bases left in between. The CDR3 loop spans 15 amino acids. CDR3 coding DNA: TGTGCCAGCAGGGCAGGGTCCGGTAGCACAGATACGCAGTATTTT. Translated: CASRAGSGSTDTQYF.

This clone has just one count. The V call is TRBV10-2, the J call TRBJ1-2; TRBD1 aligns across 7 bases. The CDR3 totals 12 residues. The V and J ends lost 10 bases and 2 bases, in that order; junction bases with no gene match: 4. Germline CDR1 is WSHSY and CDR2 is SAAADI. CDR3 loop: CATVGQNYGYTF. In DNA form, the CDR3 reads TGCGCCACCGTGGGACAGAACTATGGCTACACCTTC.

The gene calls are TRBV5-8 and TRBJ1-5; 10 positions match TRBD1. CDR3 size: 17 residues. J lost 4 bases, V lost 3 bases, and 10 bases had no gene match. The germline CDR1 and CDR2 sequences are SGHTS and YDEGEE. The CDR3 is CASSYMTGGRANQPQHF. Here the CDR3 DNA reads TGTGCCAGCAGCTACATGACAGGGGGCAGAGCAAATCAGCCCCAGCATTTT.

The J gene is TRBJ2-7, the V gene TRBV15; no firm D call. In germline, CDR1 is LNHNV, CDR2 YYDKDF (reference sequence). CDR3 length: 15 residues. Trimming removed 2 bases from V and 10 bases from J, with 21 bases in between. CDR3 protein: CATSRSSNDFTGQYF. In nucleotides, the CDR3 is TGTGCCACCAGCAGATCTTCGAACGACTTCACCGGACAGTACTTC.

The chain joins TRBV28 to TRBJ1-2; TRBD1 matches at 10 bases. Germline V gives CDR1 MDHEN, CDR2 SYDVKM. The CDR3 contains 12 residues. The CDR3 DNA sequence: TGTGGGGTGGGGGACAGGGGTTATGGCTACACCTTC. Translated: CGVGDRGYGYTF.

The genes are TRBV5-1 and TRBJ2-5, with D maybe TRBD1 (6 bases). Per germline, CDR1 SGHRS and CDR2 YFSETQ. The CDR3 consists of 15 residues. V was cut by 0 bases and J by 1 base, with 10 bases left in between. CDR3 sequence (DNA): TGCGCCAGCAGCTTGGACGGACAGATCCAAGAGACCCAGTACTTC. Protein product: CASSLDGQIQETQYF.

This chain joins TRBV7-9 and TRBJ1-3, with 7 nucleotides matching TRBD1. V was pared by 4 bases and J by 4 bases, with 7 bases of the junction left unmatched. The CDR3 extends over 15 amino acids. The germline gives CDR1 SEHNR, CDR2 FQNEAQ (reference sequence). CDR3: CASSSPDREGNTIYF. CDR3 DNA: TGTGCCAGCAGCTCTCCTGACAGGGAGGGAAACACCATATATTTT.

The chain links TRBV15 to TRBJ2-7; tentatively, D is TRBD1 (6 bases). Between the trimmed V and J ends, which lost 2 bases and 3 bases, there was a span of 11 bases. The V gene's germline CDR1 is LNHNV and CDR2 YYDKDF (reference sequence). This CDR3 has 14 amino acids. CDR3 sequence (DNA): TGTGCCACCAGCAGAACCACAGGGAACTACGAGCAGTACTTC. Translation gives CATSRTTGNYEQYF. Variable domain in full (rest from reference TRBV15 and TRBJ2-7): DAMVIQNPRYQVTQFGKPVTLSCSQTLNHNVMYWYQQKSSQAPKLLFHYYDKDFNNEADTPDNFQSRRPNTSFCFLDIRSPGLGDTAMYLCATSRTTGNYEQYFGPGTRLTVT.

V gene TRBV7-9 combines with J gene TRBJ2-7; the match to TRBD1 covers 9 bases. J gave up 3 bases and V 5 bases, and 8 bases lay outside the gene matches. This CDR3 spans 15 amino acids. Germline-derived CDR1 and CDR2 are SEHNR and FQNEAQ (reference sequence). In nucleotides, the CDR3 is TGTGCCAGCAGCCCCCCCGGGACAGGGAACTACGAGCAGTACTTC. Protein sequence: CASSPPGTGNYEQYF. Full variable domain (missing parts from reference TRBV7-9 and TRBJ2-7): DTGVSQNPRHKITKRGQNVTFRCDPISEHNRLYWYRQTLGQGPEFLTYFQNEAQLEKSRLLSDRFSAERPKGSFSTLEIQRTEQGDSAMYLCASSPPGTGNYEQYFGPGTRLTVT.

The CDR3 region is CASSLAPDTEAFF. The CDR3, as DNA: TGCGCCAGCAGCTTGGCCCCGGACACTGAAGCTTTCTTT. The chain carries TRBV5-1 and TRBJ1-1, with no clear D. Germline values: CDR1 SGHRS, CDR2 YFSETQ. The CDR3 is 13 residues long. The ends were cut back, 0 bases at V and 3 bases at J, with 6 bases in the middle. Using reference TRBV5-1 and TRBJ1-1 for the parts outside the CDR3, the full variable domain is KAGVTQTPRYLIKTRGQQVTLSCSPISGHRSVSWYQQTPGQGLQFLFEYFSETQRNKGNFPGRFSGRQFSNSRSEMNVSTLELGDSALYLCASSLAPDTEAFFGQGTRLTVV.

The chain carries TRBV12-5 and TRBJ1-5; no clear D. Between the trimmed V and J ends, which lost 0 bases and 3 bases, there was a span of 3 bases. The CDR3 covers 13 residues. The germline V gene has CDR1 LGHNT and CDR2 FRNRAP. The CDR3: CASGLVPNQPQHF. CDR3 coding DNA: TGTGCTAGTGGTTTGGTACCCAATCAGCCCCAGCATTTT. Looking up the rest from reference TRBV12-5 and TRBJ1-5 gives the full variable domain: DARVTQTPRHKVTEMGQEVTMRCQPILGHNTVFWYRQTMMQGLELLAYFRNRAPLDDSGMPKDRFSAEMPDATLATLKIQPSEPRDSAVYFCASGLVPNQPQHFGDGTRLSIL.

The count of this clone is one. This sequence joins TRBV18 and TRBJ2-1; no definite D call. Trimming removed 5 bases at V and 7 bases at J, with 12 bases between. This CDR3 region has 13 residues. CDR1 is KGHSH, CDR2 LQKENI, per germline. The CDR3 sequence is CASSSILENEQFF. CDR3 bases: TGTGCCAGCTCATCCATACTCGAGAATGAGCAGTTCTTC.

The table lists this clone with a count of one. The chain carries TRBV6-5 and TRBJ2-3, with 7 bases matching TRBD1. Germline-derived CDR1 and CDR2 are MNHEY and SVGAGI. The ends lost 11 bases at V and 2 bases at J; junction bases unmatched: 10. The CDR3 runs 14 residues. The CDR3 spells CALKRGQNTDTQYF. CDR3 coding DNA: TGTGCCTTAAAGAGGGGACAGAACACAGATACGCAGTATTTT.

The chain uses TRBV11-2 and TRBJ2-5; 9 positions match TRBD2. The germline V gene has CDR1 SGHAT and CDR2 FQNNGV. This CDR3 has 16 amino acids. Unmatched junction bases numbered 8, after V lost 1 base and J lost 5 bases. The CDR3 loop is CASSLGQRGVTETQYF. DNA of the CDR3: TGTGCCAGCAGCTTAGGGCAGCGGGGGGTCACGGAGACCCAGTACTTC. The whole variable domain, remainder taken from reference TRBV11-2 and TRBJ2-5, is EAGVAQSPRYKIIEKRQSVAFWCNPISGHATLYWYQQILGQGPKLLIQFQNNGVVDDSQLPKDRFSAERLKGVDSTLKIQPAKLEDSAVYLCASSLGQRGVTETQYFGPGTRLLVL.